The clone carrying this T cell receptor (beta chain) has more than one count but fewer than ten. V was cut by 3 bases and J by 1 base, with 13 bases left in between. Germline CDR1 reads SEHNR; CDR2 reads FQNEAQ (reference sequence). The CDR3 sequence is 16 residues long. Genomic DNA templated the TCR beta VDJ and CDR3 profiling. TCRdb re-analysed the reads in MiXCR, keeping a single row per CDR3 protein. The table records under 250,000 distinct CDR3 sequences, more than 55% of them present only once. This specimen comes from a study of CD8+CD57+ T cells in acquired aplastic anemia. Overall study: The sorted CD4+ and CD8+ cells yielded an average around 3.2 ug of DNA.

All patients picked for sequencing had shown, by flow cytometry, an expansion of CD8+CD57+ cells. The chain uses TRBV7-9 and TRBJ2-1, with a possible D match to TRBD2 (6 bases). The source of this sequence is a human donor with aplastic anemia. The specimen was sorted CD4+, CD8+, or CD8+CD57+ T cells (not recorded which) from PBMCs. The CDR3 sequence is CASSLEDGRSYNEQFF. The DNA of the CDR3 is TGTGCCAGCAGCTTGGAGGACGGGAGATCCTACAATGAGCAGTTCTTC.